These 31 T cell receptor beta chains came from one sample sequenced in a study of T cell clonality in common variable immunodeficiency. Some clones are missing from TCRdb's copy, which holds only in-frame ones; the method was immunoSEQ multiplex PCR. There are roughly 40,000 clones in the sample, none observed a single time. The sequencing sample was made of peripheral blood mononuclear cells. The receptor set was obtained from a person between 18 and 75 years old in good health.

This clone was detected ten times or more. Read sequence stops 3 residues before the CDR3 end, and the germline J gene provides the missing end. The chain joins TRBV5-1 to TRBJ2-7, with 11 bases lining up with TRBD1. V gave up 0 bases and J gave up 5 bases; unmatched junction bases: 7. This CDR3 is 16 amino acids long. Germline V CDR1 and CDR2: SGHRS, YFSETQ. Incomplete CDR3 DNA: TGCGCCAGCAGCTTGGCGCAAGGGGACAGGGGGAACGAG. Its translation: CASSLAQGDRGNE. The CDR3 in full is CASSLAQGDRGNEQYF.

Ten or more counts support this clone. The read is 3 residues too short to cover the CDR3 end, so that end is filled in from the germline J gene. The chain couples TRBV7-2 to TRBJ2-3, with no clear D. Germline values: CDR1 SGHTA, CDR2 FQGNSA. The CDR3 is made up of 15 amino acids. V lost 1 base and J 5 bases, leaving 13 bases between the germline ends. Incomplete CDR3 DNA: TGTGCCAGCAGCTTAGTAGGGTTCGGTGGAGATACG. Its protein is CASSLVGFGGDT. The complete CDR3 sequence is CASSLVGFGGDTQYF.

There are many counts of this clone. From the germline J gene comes the end of the CDR3, since the read stops 3 residues before it. V gene TRBV14 combines with J gene TRBJ2-3; TRBD2 matches at 9 bases. Trimming took 4 bases from V and 4 from J; bases not matched to a gene: 12. The CDR3 contains 17 residues. From germline, CDR1 is SGHDN and CDR2 FVKESK. CDR3 in amino acids: CASSPQRGSGSADTQYF. The DNA read from the CDR3 is TGTGCCAGCAGCCCTCAGAGGGGTAGCGGGAGTGCAGATACG.

This clone was picked up a small number of times. Read coverage stops 3 residues before the CDR3 terminus; the germline J gene supplies the remainder. The chain joins TRBV5-1 to TRBJ2-3; 11 bases are a match to TRBD2. The CDR3 consists of 19 residues. Germline CDR1 SGHRS, CDR2 YFSETQ. CDR3 region: CASSFILSSGRAGQETQYF. Incomplete CDR3 DNA: TGCGCCAGCAGCTTTATACTAAGTAGCGGGAGGGCCGGCCAAGAGACG.

The sample holds many counts of this clone. The read comes to an end 3 residues before the CDR3 does, leaving the germline J gene to fill in the end. V gene TRBV7-2 combines with J gene TRBJ2-5; D might be TRBD2 (5 bases). CDR1 is SGHTA and CDR2 is FQGNSA in the germline V gene. This CDR3 contains 15 residues. Trimming left V 2 bases short and J 5 bases short, with 15 bases between. Here the CDR3 reads CASSLTGSPRETQYF. The sequenced CDR3 bases are TGTGCCAGCAGCTTAACGGGGAGCCCCCGGGAGACC.

This clone has at least ten counts. The read comes to an end 3 residues before the CDR3 does, leaving the germline J gene to fill in the end. The rearrangement links TRBV7-6 to TRBJ1-5; perhaps TRBD1 as D (6 bases). The V gene's germline CDR1 is SGHVS and CDR2 FNYEAQ. CDR3 length: 14 residues. V dropped 5 bases and J dropped 3 bases, with 11 bases sitting between them. CDR3 DNA, as far as it was read: TGTGCCAGCAGCAAGGGACAAAACAATCAGCCC. Encoded protein: CASSKGQNNQP. The full CDR3 protein is CASSKGQNNQPQHF.

This clone was counted ten times or more. Read sequence stops 3 residues before the CDR3 end, and the germline J gene provides the missing end. The rearrangement uses TRBV18 and TRBJ2-3; D is uncertain. CDR1 is KGHSH and CDR2 is LQKENI in the germline V gene. The CDR3 consists of 15 residues. V was trimmed by 2 bases and J by 6 bases, leaving 15 bases between them. This CDR3 reads CASSPSQDRWDTQYF. The sequenced CDR3 bases are TGTGCCAGCTCACCAAGCCAGGATCGATGGGATACG. Drawing the rest from reference TRBV18 and TRBJ2-3, the complete variable domain is NAGVMQNPRHLVRRRGQEARLRCSPMKGHSHVYWYRQLPEEGLKFMVYLQKENIIDESGMPKERFSAEFPKEGPSILRIQQVVRGDSAAYFCASSPSQDRWDTQYFGPGTRLTVL.

The sample holds a few counts of this clone. The sequenced fragment ends 3 residues before the CDR3 boundary, so the rest is inferred from the germline J gene. This chain connects TRBV20-1 to TRBJ1-4; D unclear. CDR1 DFQATT and CDR2 SNEGSKA come from the germline V gene (reference sequence). V lost 1 base, J lost 7 bases, and 7 bases lay in between. The CDR3 has 12 amino acids. The part of the CDR3 DNA that was read is TGCAGTGCTAGAGTTCCTCTTGAAAAA. Translation: CSARVPLEK. The full CDR3 is CSARVPLEKLFF.

This clone showed up many times. The DNA ends 3 residues before the CDR3 does, and the rest of the CDR3 is filled in from the germline J gene. V is TRBV6-1 and J is TRBJ1-5; 8 bases are a match to TRBD1. The trim removed 3 bases at V and 3 bases at J, leaving 7 bases unmatched. Germline lookup yields CDR1 MNHNS and CDR2 SASEGT. The CDR3 length is 16 residues. CDR3 residues: CASSDHSDRANQPQHF. The sequenced part of the CDR3 DNA is TGTGCCAGCAGTGATCATTCGGACAGGGCCAATCAGCCC.

The table lists this clone with many counts. The CDR3 goes on 3 residues after the read ends, and that part is filled in from the germline J gene. V gene TRBV19 combines with J gene TRBJ2-1, with D perhaps being TRBD1 or TRBD2 (5 bases each). Trimming left V 3 bases short and J 0 bases short, with 12 bases between. The CDR3 sequence is 16 residues long. The germline V gene has CDR1 LNHDA and CDR2 SQIVND (reference sequence). The sequenced part of the CDR3 DNA is TGTGCCAGTAGTATCTCCGCAGGGAGCTCCTACAATGAG. Amino acids: CASSISAGSSYNE. In full, the CDR3 reads CASSISAGSSYNEQFF.

This clone has ten or more counts. With the read ending 3 residues before the CDR3 end, the germline J gene is used to fill in that end. V usage is TRBV5-1 and J usage is TRBJ2-3; the match to TRBD2 covers 13 bases. The V segment lost 5 bases and the J segment 3 bases; nucleotides outside the gene matches: 6. This CDR3 comprises 16 residues. Germline-derived CDR1 and CDR2 are SGHRS and YFSETQ. The CDR3 loop is CASRRTSGRGTDTQYF. The DNA read from the CDR3 is TGCGCCAGCAGAAGGACTAGCGGGAGAGGGACAGATACG.

This clone was observed many times. Sequencing ends 3 residues short of the CDR3 end; the germline J gene provides the rest. This sequence joins TRBV20-1 and TRBJ2-7, with 8 bases aligning to TRBD1. The CDR3 has 13 amino acids. CDR1 is DFQATT and CDR2 is SNEGSKA in the germline V gene (reference sequence). J lost 4 bases, V lost 3 bases, and 5 bases had no gene match. CDR3 sequence reads: CSARRGQVYEQYF. Partial CDR3 DNA: TGCAGTGCTAGGAGGGGACAGGTTTACGAG.

The table lists this clone with many counts. The read gets to within 3 residues of the CDR3 end, and the germline J gene fills in the rest. V gene TRBV28 combines with J gene TRBJ2-3; 10 nucleotides line up with TRBD2. Germline V gene sequence: CDR1 MDHEN, CDR2 SYDVKM. V shed 6 bases, J shed 2 bases, and the junction held 8 bases outside the gene matches. CDR3 length: 16 amino acids. The DNA read from the CDR3 is TGTGCCAGCAGACATCCCGGGACTAGCGACACAGATACG. Encoded protein: CASRHPGTSDTDT. The whole CDR3 sequence reads CASRHPGTSDTDTQYF.

This clone was counted many times. The CDR3 end falls 3 residues outside the read, so it is completed with the germline J gene. This chain links TRBV12-3 or TRBV12-4 with TRBJ1-1; 7 bases match TRBD1. Trimming at V came to 6 bases and at J to 4 bases, leaving 8 bases not matched to a gene. The CDR3 consists of 14 residues. The part of the CDR3 DNA that was read is TGTGCCAGCAGGGTACAGGGGATATTCACTGAA. Its protein is CASRVQGIFTE. The entire CDR3 protein reads CASRVQGIFTEAFF.

This clone showed up many times. From the germline J gene comes the end of the CDR3, since the read stops 3 residues before it. This chain joins TRBV30 and TRBJ2-1, with D tentatively TRBD1 (5 bases). Germline V gene lookup returns CDR1 GTSNPN and CDR2 SVGIG (reference sequence). The CDR3 is 14 residues long. V lost 2 bases to trimming and J lost 3 bases, with 11 bases between them. The CDR3 loop is CAWSLDTHYNEQFF. The CDR3 DNA, read in part, is TGTGCCTGGAGTTTGGACACCCACTACAATGAG.

This clone has at least ten counts. The read terminates 3 residues ahead of where the CDR3 ends, so the germline J gene completes it. The chain couples TRBV28 to TRBJ1-4, with D unresolved. Germline values: CDR1 MDHEN, CDR2 SYDVKM. V was cut by 3 bases and J by 3 bases, with 8 bases left in between. The CDR3 consists of 14 residues. This chain's CDR3 is CASSFPGSNEKLFF. The sequenced part of the CDR3 DNA is TGTGCCAGCAGTTTTCCGGGGTCTAATGAAAAA.

In its sample, this clone was seen many times. From the germline J gene comes the end of the CDR3, since the read stops 3 residues before it. The chain links TRBV20-1 to TRBJ2-5; TRBD2 is a possible D gene (5 bases). Trimming cost V 1 base and J 2 bases, with 8 bases left between them. Germline loops: CDR1 DFQATT, CDR2 SNEGSKA (reference sequence). The CDR3 spans 13 residues. The CDR3 DNA, read in part, is TGCAGTGCTAGAGTCGGGGAGCAAGAGACC. This gives the protein CSARVGEQET. The entire CDR3 protein reads CSARVGEQETQYF.

This clone was counted at least ten times. The DNA ends 3 residues before the CDR3 does, and the rest of the CDR3 is filled in from the germline J gene. The chain uses TRBV10-3 and TRBJ2-3; 13 bases are a match to TRBD2. This CDR3 has 19 residues. CDR1 and CDR2 (germline): ENHRY, SYGVKD. CDR3 residues: CAISGSTSGRVGGRETQYF. The CDR3 bases that were read are TGTGCCATCAGTGGCTCTACTAGCGGGAGGGTCGGGGGGAGAGAGACG.

This clone came up a few times. The read finishes 3 residues shy of the CDR3 end, and the germline J gene is used to complete it. The identical CDR3 is also encoded by other nucleotide sequences in the sample. The chain combines TRBV6-4 with TRBJ2-1, with 12 bases lining up with TRBD2. There are 15 residues in the CDR3. Germline V gene sequence: CDR1 MRHNA, CDR2 SNTAGT. Trimming removed 3 bases from V and 6 bases from J; junction bases left unmatched: 3. The sequenced part of the CDR3 DNA is TGTGCCAGCAGTGAAAGACTAGCGGGAGCCAATGAG. Protein: CASSERLAGANE. The whole CDR3 sequence reads CASSERLAGANEQFF.

A note on this clone: The read finishes 3 residues shy of the CDR3 end, and the germline J gene is used to complete it. V gene TRBV7-9 combines with J gene TRBJ2-2, with a weak D call TRBD1 (5 bases). The CDR3 is 14 amino acids. Germline V CDR1 and CDR2: SEHNR, FQNEAQ (reference sequence). CDR3 bases read: TGTGCCAGCAGCTTAGAAGGGGAAGATTCACCG. It specifies CASSLEGEDSP. The full CDR3 sequence reads CASSLEGEDSPLFF.

This clone turned up a few times. Read sequence stops 3 residues before the CDR3 end, and the germline J gene provides the missing end. This sample includes further DNA sequences coding for the same CDR3. The V call is TRBV20-1, the J call TRBJ2-3; 12 positions agree with TRBD2. The V gene end was trimmed by 3 bases and the J gene end by 2 bases; junction bases not matched to a gene: 9. Germline V lookup: CDR1 DFQATT, CDR2 SNEGSKA (reference sequence). This CDR3 region has 17 residues. CDR3 DNA, as far as it was read: TGCAGTGCTAGGATTACTAGCGGGAGGTTCGACACAGATACG. Its protein is CSARITSGRFDTDT. In full, the CDR3 reads CSARITSGRFDTDTQYF.

This clone showed up many times. The CDR3 end lies 3 residues beyond the end of the read and is filled in from the germline J gene. The V gene is TRBV20-1, the J gene TRBJ2-5; 7 nucleotides match TRBD1. Germline CDR1 reads DFQATT; CDR2 reads SNEGSKA (reference sequence). V was clipped by 0 bases and J by 2 bases; unmatched bases: 6. The CDR3 is 15 amino acids. The sequenced CDR3 bases are TGCAGTGCTAGAGATCTCGGACAGGTACAAGAGACC. Translating gives CSARDLGQVQET. Given in full, the CDR3 is CSARDLGQVQETQYF.

This clone was counted at least ten times. The read terminates 3 residues before the CDR3 end, so the remaining end is supplied by the germline J gene. The chain links TRBV20-1 to TRBJ1-5; D perhaps matches TRBD1 (5 bases). Germline V gives CDR1 DFQATT, CDR2 SNEGSKA (reference sequence). The CDR3 length is 17 residues. V shed 3 bases and J shed 4 bases, with 22 bases lying between them. CDR3 bases read: TGCAGTGCTAGCCCGGACAAAAAGCTCCCACCGAATCAGCCC. It specifies CSASPDKKLPPNQP. The CDR3 as a whole reads CSASPDKKLPPNQPQHF.

This clone was counted at least ten times. CDR3 DNA (partial): TGTGCCTGGAGTGGGCAGGGGACTAATTCACCC. This sequence encodes CAWSGQGTNSP. The entire CDR3 protein reads CAWSGQGTNSPLHF. This rearrangement joins TRBV30 to TRBJ1-6; tentatively, D is TRBD1 (6 bases). The CDR3 end is not reached by the read, which stops 3 residues before it; the germline J gene fills it in. CDR3 length: 14 residues. Germline CDR1 GTSNPN, CDR2 SVGIG (reference sequence). V gave up 1 base and J gave up 6 bases, with 10 bases separating them.

There are many counts of this clone. The missing CDR3 end, 3 residues past where the read stops, is filled in from the germline J gene. The chain combines TRBV5-6 with TRBJ2-7; 8 nucleotides match TRBD2. CDR3 size: 15 residues. Germline V lookup: CDR1 SGHDT, CDR2 YYEEEE. The V and J ends lost 7 bases and 0 bases, in that order; junction bases with no gene match: 9. The CDR3 bases that were read are TGTGCCAGCGGGAGGGAGACTAGCGACTCCTACGAG. Its translation: CASGRETSDSYE. The complete CDR3 reads CASGRETSDSYEQYF.

The table lists this clone with many counts. The CDR3 end lies 3 residues beyond the end of the read and is filled in from the germline J gene. The gene calls are TRBV4-1 and TRBJ2-3; 11 bases align to TRBD2. The trim removed 4 bases at V and 5 bases at J, leaving 8 bases unmatched. The CDR3 length is 16 residues. Looked up from germline, CDR1 is MGHRA and CDR2 is YSYEKL. CDR3 DNA, as far as it was read: TGCGCCAGCAGCCCCGGAATAGCGGGGGGGGTAGATACG. Translation gives CASSPGIAGGVDT. The whole CDR3 protein reads CASSPGIAGGVDTQYF.

This clone was detected many times. The read comes to an end 3 residues before the CDR3 does, leaving the germline J gene to fill in the end. The chain couples TRBV19 to TRBJ2-2; the match to TRBD1 covers 8 bases. Germline V gene data show CDR1 as LNHDA and CDR2 as SQIVND (reference sequence). With 7 bases clipped from V and 2 bases from J, the junction kept 9 bases outside the gene matches. The CDR3 is 16 residues long. CDR3 DNA, as far as it was read: TGTGCCAGTACCACCCCTGGGACAGGAAACACCGGGGAG. Its translation: CASTTPGTGNTGE. The CDR3 in full is CASTTPGTGNTGELFF. Variable domain in full (rest from reference TRBV19 and TRBJ2-2): DGGITQSPKYLFRKEGQNVTLSCEQNLNHDAMYWYRQDPGQGLRLIYYSQIVNDFQKGDIAEGYSVSREKKESFPLTVTSAQKNPTAFYLCASTTPGTGNTGELFFGEGSRLTVL.

Many counts were recorded for this clone. Read data end 3 residues before the CDR3 end; the end is taken from the germline J gene. J is TRBJ2-2 and V is TRBV19; 10 positions agree with TRBD1. The CDR3 consists of 16 residues. Germline V CDR1 and CDR2: LNHDA, SQIVND (reference sequence). J was trimmed by 1 base and V by 6 bases; bases with no gene match: 5. Partial CDR3 DNA: TGTGCCAGTAGATCGGGACAGGGGCTGAACACCGGGGAG. Its protein product is CASRSGQGLNTGE. The full CDR3 protein is CASRSGQGLNTGELFF.

In this sample, this clone turned up many times. The read ends 3 residues before the CDR3 terminus; that terminus is restored from the germline J gene. This chain links TRBV28 with TRBJ2-5; TRBD2 might be the D (6 bases). The CDR3 sequence is 13 residues long. V lost 6 bases, J lost 7 bases, and 15 bases lay in between. CDR1 and CDR2 (germline): MDHEN, SYDVKM. This CDR3 reads CASRPGLRGTQYF. The CDR3 DNA, read in part, is TGTGCCAGCAGACCGGGACTCAGAGGGACC.

The sample holds many counts of this clone. The DNA ends 3 residues before the CDR3 does, and the rest of the CDR3 is filled in from the germline J gene. The chain recombines TRBV7-2 with TRBJ1-2; 8 nucleotides line up with TRBD1. Germline CDR1 is SGHTA and CDR2 is FQGNSA. This CDR3 region has 13 residues. J gave up 5 bases and V 3 bases, and 2 bases lay outside the gene matches. CDR3: CASSFTGGYGYTF. CDR3 bases read: TGTGCCAGCAGCTTCACAGGGGGATATGGC.

This clone was picked up many times. The read falls 3 residues short of the CDR3 end, and the missing part is taken from the germline J gene. The rearrangement uses TRBV20-1 and TRBJ1-3, with 12 bases lining up with TRBD1. This CDR3 contains 15 residues. The ends lost 3 bases at V and 7 bases at J; junction bases unmatched: 7. The germline V gene encodes CDR1 DFQATT and CDR2 SNEGSKA (reference sequence). The CDR3 sequence: CSASGDRGLLNTIYF. CDR3 bases read: TGCAGTGCTAGTGGGGACAGGGGGCTTTTGAACACC.